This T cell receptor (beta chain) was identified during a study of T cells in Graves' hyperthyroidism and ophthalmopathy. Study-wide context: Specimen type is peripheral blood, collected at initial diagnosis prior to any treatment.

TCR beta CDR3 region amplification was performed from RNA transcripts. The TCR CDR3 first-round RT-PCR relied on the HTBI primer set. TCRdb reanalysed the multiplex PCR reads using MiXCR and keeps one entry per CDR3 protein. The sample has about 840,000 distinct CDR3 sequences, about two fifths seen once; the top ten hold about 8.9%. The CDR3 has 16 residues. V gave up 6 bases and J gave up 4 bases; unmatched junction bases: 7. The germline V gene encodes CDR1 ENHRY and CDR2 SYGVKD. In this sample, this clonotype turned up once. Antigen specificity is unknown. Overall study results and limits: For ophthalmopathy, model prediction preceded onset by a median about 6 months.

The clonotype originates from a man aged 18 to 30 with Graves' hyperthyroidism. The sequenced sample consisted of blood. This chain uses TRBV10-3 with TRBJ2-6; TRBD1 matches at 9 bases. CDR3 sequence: CAISRDRDTGANVLTF. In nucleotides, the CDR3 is TGTGCCATCAGCCGGGACAGGGACACCGGGGCCAACGTCCTGACTTTC.